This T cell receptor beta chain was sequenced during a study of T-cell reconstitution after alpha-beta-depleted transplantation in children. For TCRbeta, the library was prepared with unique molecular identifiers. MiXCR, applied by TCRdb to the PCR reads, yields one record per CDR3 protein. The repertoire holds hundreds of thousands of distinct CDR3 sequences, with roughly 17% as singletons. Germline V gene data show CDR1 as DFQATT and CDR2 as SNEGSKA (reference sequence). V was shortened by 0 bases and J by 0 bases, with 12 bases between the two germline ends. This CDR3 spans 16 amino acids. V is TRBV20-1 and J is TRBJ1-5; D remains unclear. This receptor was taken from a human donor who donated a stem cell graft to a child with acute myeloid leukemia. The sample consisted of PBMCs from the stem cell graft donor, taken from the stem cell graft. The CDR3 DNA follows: TGCAGTGCTAGAGATCCAGAGCATTATAGCAATCAGCCCCAGCATTTT. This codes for CSARDPEHYSNQPQHF.